This entry features one T cell receptor (beta chain) sequence. The antigen is unknown. This entry is derived from a study of T cell repertoires in cytomegalovirus infection. Study-wide background: Public TCR beta signatures marked donors with CMV infection and the matching HLA. Study-wide points: Adding up the frequency of public TCR beta families identified people who carried CMV plus the relevant HLA. Within the response measured ex vivo, HLA-C-restricted CMV-specific TCR beta clonotypes were dominant.

From the reads, TCRdb called clonotypes with MiXCR, one entry per CDR3 protein. The repertoire includes more than 300,000 distinct CDR3 sequences, just under 35% of them detected once, and approximately 12% sits in the top ten. The sample consisted of cultured PBMCs, taken from culture after CMV antigen stimulation. The sequence was obtained from a human donor in good health (CMV status not recorded). Some clones in this sample may be carry-over from other donors' samples.

This CDR3 is CASSKPATYSNQPQHF. CDR3 DNA sequence: TGTGCCAGCAGTAAACCAGCTACTTATAGCAATCAGCCCCAGCATTTT. This chain connects TRBV28 to TRBJ1-5; D remains unclear. V lost 5 bases, J lost 0 bases, and 14 bases lay in between. CDR3 length equals 16 residues. Germline-derived CDR1 and CDR2 are MDHEN and SYDVKM.